This TCR beta chain was recorded in a study of patients and donors after allogeneic stem cell transplantation. TCRdb reanalysed the RT-PCR reads using MiXCR and keeps one entry per CDR3 protein. The sample lists around 150,000 distinct CDR3 sequences; about two fifths were seen once. This TCR derives from a human donor who was either an allogeneic HSCT recipient or a stem cell or donor lymphocyte infusion donor (not recorded which). It is not recorded whose cells these are; they may come from a transplant donor. Sequencing input: blood, either unsorted or a sorted T cell fraction (not recorded which).

In DNA, the CDR3 is TGCAGTGCTAGGGATATCGATCCGGGGATGAACACTGAAGCTTTCTTT. Translation: CSARDIDPGMNTEAFF. The chain recombines TRBV20-1 with TRBJ1-1; D is ambiguous. The CDR3 is 16 amino acids. The V end was cut by 3 bases, the J end by 0 bases, with 17 bases between. Germline lookup yields CDR1 DFQATT and CDR2 SNEGSKA (reference sequence).